This is a list of T cell receptor beta chains from one sample in a study of T cell changes during pregnancy in multiple sclerosis. TCRdb keeps only in-frame clones here, not all; method: immunoSEQ multiplex PCR. Here the sample spans approximately 70,000 clones, roughly 94% being singletons. Sequencing used peripheral blood, obtained in the second trimester of pregnancy. The receptors come from a female donor in good health, enrolled as a control in a pregnancy study. The CDR3 runs from the conserved cysteine through the conserved F or W. Fields, in order: clone size, D gene, J gene, V gene, CDR3 protein, CDR3 DNA. The D gene is left open where the match is weak. Size values are once, few and many counts, or a class for expanded clones, and some rows have none.

clone_size: .
d_call: .
j_call: TRBJ2-1
v_call: TRBV7-9
cdr3_aa: CASSLDGGNEQFF
cdr3_nt: TGTGCCAGCAGCTTAGACGGAGGCAATGAGCAGTTCTTC

clone_size: .
d_call: .
j_call: TRBJ2-7
v_call: TRBV28
cdr3_aa: CASSLTDRYEQYF
cdr3_nt: TGTGCCAGCAGCCTTACAGACCGCTACGAGCAGTACTTC

clone_size: .
d_call: TRBD2
j_call: TRBJ2-5
v_call: TRBV11-2
cdr3_aa: CASRSSGGAIQETQYF
cdr3_nt: TGTGCCAGCAGATCTAGCGGGGGGGCCATCCAAGAGACCCAGTACTTC

clone_size: .
d_call: TRBD2
j_call: TRBJ2-1
v_call: TRBV4-2
cdr3_aa: CASIKETSGGHEQFF
cdr3_nt: TGTGCCAGCATTAAAGAGACTAGCGGGGGCCATGAGCAGTTCTTC

clone_size: .
d_call: .
j_call: TRBJ1-4
v_call: TRBV7-9
cdr3_aa: CASSLISREKLFF
cdr3_nt: TGTGCCAGCAGCTTAATTTCACGGGAAAAACTGTTTTTT

clone_size: .
d_call: .
j_call: TRBJ2-7
v_call: TRBV7-2
cdr3_aa: CASSPPRRGSYEQYF
cdr3_nt: TGTGCCAGCAGCCCGCCCCGGCGGGGATCCTACGAGCAGTACTTC

clone_size: .
d_call: TRBD1
j_call: TRBJ1-1
v_call: TRBV6-4
cdr3_aa: CASSPGQVNTEAFF
cdr3_nt: TGTGCCAGCAGCCCGGGACAGGTGAACACTGAAGCTTTCTTT

clone_size: .
d_call: .
j_call: TRBJ2-2
v_call: TRBV27
cdr3_aa: CASRSGTGELFF
cdr3_nt: TGTGCCAGTAGGTCGGGAACCGGGGAGCTGTTTTTT

clone_size: .
d_call: TRBD1
j_call: TRBJ2-5
v_call: TRBV10-3
cdr3_aa: CAINRDRQETQYF
cdr3_nt: TGTGCCATTAACCGGGACAGACAAGAGACCCAGTACTTC

clone_size: .
d_call: TRBD2
j_call: TRBJ2-5
v_call: TRBV6-6
cdr3_aa: CASGAGSGRRSETQYF
cdr3_nt: TGTGCCAGCGGTGCGGGTAGCGGGAGAAGAAGTGAGACCCAGTACTTC

clone_size: .
d_call: .
j_call: TRBJ1-5
v_call: TRBV18
cdr3_aa: CASSPGVSQPQHF
cdr3_nt: TGTGCCAGCTCACCAGGAGTAAGTCAGCCCCAGCATTTT

clone_size: .
d_call: .
j_call: TRBJ2-3
v_call: TRBV4-3
cdr3_aa: CASSHYTDTQYF
cdr3_nt: TGCGCCAGCAGCCACTACACAGATACGCAGTATTTT

clone_size: .
d_call: .
j_call: TRBJ2-1
v_call: TRBV6-5
cdr3_aa: CASSYGYSEQFF
cdr3_nt: TGTGCCAGCAGTTATGGCTACAGTGAGCAGTTCTTC

clone_size: once
d_call: .
j_call: TRBJ2-7
v_call: TRBV2
cdr3_aa: CASSETVDRRSYEQYF
cdr3_nt: TGTGCCAGCAGCGAAACTGTCGATCGCCGGTCCTACGAGCAGTACTTC

clone_size: .
d_call: .
j_call: TRBJ2-6
v_call: TRBV6-1
cdr3_aa: CASSEVGATGANVLTF
cdr3_nt: TGTGCCAGCAGTGAAGTGGGAGCGACTGGGGCCAACGTCCTGACTTTC

clone_size: .
d_call: .
j_call: TRBJ1-1
v_call: TRBV28
cdr3_aa: CASRKGGTEAFF
cdr3_nt: TGTGCCAGCAGAAAGGGGGGGACTGAAGCTTTCTTT

clone_size: .
d_call: TRBD2
j_call: TRBJ2-3
v_call: TRBV6-6
cdr3_aa: CASSRTSGSIDTQYF
cdr3_nt: TGTGCCAGCAGTCGGACTAGCGGGAGTATAGATACGCAGTATTTT

clone_size: .
d_call: TRBD2
j_call: TRBJ2-2
v_call: TRBV11-3
cdr3_aa: CASSYPSGRDHTGELFF
cdr3_nt: TGTGCCAGCAGCTATCCTAGCGGGAGGGACCACACCGGGGAGCTGTTTTTT

clone_size: .
d_call: TRBD2
j_call: TRBJ2-7
v_call: TRBV27
cdr3_aa: CASSPETSEDYEQYF
cdr3_nt: TGTGCCAGCAGTCCTGAGACTAGCGAGGACTACGAGCAGTACTTC

clone_size: .
d_call: TRBD2
j_call: TRBJ2-5
v_call: TRBV9
cdr3_aa: CASSVRTSRETQYF
cdr3_nt: TGTGCCAGCAGCGTTAGGACTAGCCGGGAGACCCAGTACTTC

clone_size: .
d_call: TRBD2
j_call: TRBJ2-1
v_call: TRBV5-1
cdr3_aa: CASSLRTSGSYNEQFF
cdr3_nt: TGCGCCAGCAGCTTACGGACTAGCGGGAGTTACAATGAGCAGTTCTTC

clone_size: .
d_call: .
j_call: TRBJ1-5
v_call: TRBV11-2
cdr3_aa: CASSLVAAQPQHF
cdr3_nt: TGTGCCAGCAGCTTAGTAGCAGCCCAGCCCCAGCATTTT

clone_size: .
d_call: TRBD1
j_call: TRBJ1-2
v_call: TRBV13
cdr3_aa: CASSFGTGANYGYTF
cdr3_nt: TGTGCCAGCAGCTTCGGGACAGGGGCTAACTATGGCTACACCTTC

clone_size: .
d_call: TRBD2
j_call: TRBJ2-7
v_call: TRBV28
cdr3_aa: CASSLRGGDDRRYF
cdr3_nt: TGTGCCAGCAGTTTACGGGGGGGCGACGACCGCCGGTACTTC

clone_size: .
d_call: .
j_call: TRBJ2-5
v_call: TRBV9
cdr3_aa: CASSASGQYRETQYF
cdr3_nt: TGTGCCAGCAGCGCCTCGGGACAATATAGAGAGACCCAGTACTTC

clone_size: .
d_call: TRBD1
j_call: TRBJ1-1
v_call: TRBV29-1
cdr3_aa: CSVGTGLLNTEAFF
cdr3_nt: TGCAGCGTAGGGACAGGGCTGTTAAACACTGAAGCTTTCTTT

clone_size: once
d_call: TRBD1
j_call: TRBJ2-7
v_call: TRBV7-9
cdr3_aa: CASRTGDYEQYF
cdr3_nt: TGTGCCAGCAGGACAGGGGACTACGAGCAGTACTTC

clone_size: .
d_call: .
j_call: TRBJ2-3
v_call: TRBV6-1
cdr3_aa: CASSEARGSTDTQYF
cdr3_nt: TGTGCCAGCAGTGAAGCGCGGGGCTCCACAGATACGCAGTATTTT

clone_size: .
d_call: TRBD1
j_call: TRBJ2-7
v_call: TRBV27
cdr3_aa: CASRTGGSEQYF
cdr3_nt: TGTGCCAGCCGGACAGGGGGCAGCGAGCAGTACTTC

clone_size: .
d_call: TRBD2
j_call: TRBJ2-2
v_call: TRBV28
cdr3_aa: CASITASGNTGELFF
cdr3_nt: TGTGCCAGCATAACGGCTAGCGGGAATACCGGGGAGCTGTTTTTT

clone_size: .
d_call: .
j_call: TRBJ2-7
v_call: TRBV18
cdr3_aa: CASSPYRDTNYEQYF
cdr3_nt: TGTGCCAGCTCACCATATAGGGACACAAACTACGAGCAGTACTTC

clone_size: few
d_call: .
j_call: TRBJ1-1
v_call: TRBV5-6
cdr3_aa: CASSLRGTEAFF
cdr3_nt: TGTGCCAGCAGCCTTAGGGGAACTGAAGCTTTCTTT

clone_size: .
d_call: TRBD1
j_call: TRBJ1-1
v_call: TRBV9
cdr3_aa: CASSAIGTGVMNTEAFF
cdr3_nt: TGTGCCAGCAGCGCGATAGGGACAGGGGTAATGAACACTGAAGCTTTCTTT

clone_size: once
d_call: .
j_call: TRBJ1-1
v_call: TRBV6-5
cdr3_aa: CASSYRLNTEAFF
cdr3_nt: TGTGCCAGCAGCTATAGATTGAACACTGAAGCTTTCTTT

clone_size: .
d_call: .
j_call: TRBJ1-1
v_call: TRBV11-2
cdr3_aa: CASSLQGLAFF
cdr3_nt: TGTGCCAGCAGCCTTCAGGGGCTGGCTTTCTTT

clone_size: .
d_call: TRBD2
j_call: TRBJ2-3
v_call: TRBV9
cdr3_aa: CASSTGLAKSTDTQYF
cdr3_nt: TGTGCCAGCAGCACGGGACTAGCGAAAAGCACAGATACGCAGTATTTT

clone_size: .
d_call: .
j_call: TRBJ2-3
v_call: TRBV14
cdr3_aa: CASSRTGVYTDTQYF
cdr3_nt: TGTGCCAGCAGCCGAACGGGAGTCTATACAGATACGCAGTATTTT

clone_size: .
d_call: .
j_call: TRBJ1-6
v_call: TRBV10-3
cdr3_aa: CAISEPREGESPLHF
cdr3_nt: TGTGCCATCAGTGAGCCGCGGGAGGGAGAGTCACCCCTCCACTTT

clone_size: once
d_call: .
j_call: TRBJ1-2
v_call: TRBV18
cdr3_aa: CASSPPGLTEPNYGYTF
cdr3_nt: TGTGCCAGCTCACCACCCGGCTTGACAGAGCCAAACTATGGCTACACCTTC

clone_size: .
d_call: .
j_call: TRBJ2-7
v_call: TRBV7-6
cdr3_aa: CASSARAYEQYF
cdr3_nt: TGTGCCAGCAGCGCCCGCGCTTACGAGCAGTACTTC

clone_size: .
d_call: TRBD1
j_call: TRBJ1-2
v_call: TRBV6-5
cdr3_aa: CASSYGQGRSYTF
cdr3_nt: TGTGCCAGCAGTTACGGACAGGGAAGGAGCTACACCTTC

clone_size: few
d_call: .
j_call: TRBJ2-7
v_call: TRBV10-1
cdr3_aa: CASRSSYEQYF
cdr3_nt: TGCGCCAGCAGGAGCTCCTACGAGCAGTACTTC

clone_size: .
d_call: .
j_call: TRBJ1-3
v_call: TRBV12-5
cdr3_aa: CASGLGEAGNTIYF
cdr3_nt: TGTGCTAGTGGTCTAGGAGAGGCTGGAAACACCATATATTTT

clone_size: .
d_call: .
j_call: TRBJ1-5
v_call: TRBV6-1
cdr3_aa: CASSEPGQNQPQHF
cdr3_nt: TGTGCCAGCAGTGAACCGGGACAAAATCAGCCCCAGCATTTT

clone_size: .
d_call: TRBD2
j_call: TRBJ2-5
v_call: TRBV7-6
cdr3_aa: CASSLASGGGETQYF
cdr3_nt: TGTGCCAGCAGCTTAGCTAGCGGGGGTGGGGAGACCCAGTACTTC

clone_size: .
d_call: TRBD1
j_call: TRBJ1-5
v_call: TRBV28
cdr3_aa: CASSIRQGWEPQHF
cdr3_nt: TGTGCCAGCAGTATTAGACAGGGGTGGGAGCCCCAGCATTTT

clone_size: .
d_call: .
j_call: TRBJ1-4
v_call: TRBV9
cdr3_aa: CASSPSGAGANEKLFF
cdr3_nt: TGTGCCAGCAGCCCCAGCGGGGCAGGGGCTAATGAAAAACTGTTTTTT

clone_size: few
d_call: .
j_call: TRBJ1-2
v_call: TRBV14
cdr3_aa: CASSPRSTGNYGYTF
cdr3_nt: TGTGCCAGCAGCCCTCGATCGACAGGTAACTATGGCTACACCTTC

clone_size: .
d_call: TRBD2
j_call: TRBJ2-1
v_call: TRBV30
cdr3_aa: CAWSVLAGSYNEQFF
cdr3_nt: TGTGCCTGGAGTGTACTAGCGGGGTCTTACAATGAGCAGTTCTTC

clone_size: few
d_call: .
j_call: TRBJ1-6
v_call: TRBV28
cdr3_aa: CASSSQGINSPLHF
cdr3_nt: TGTGCCAGCAGTTCACAGGGAATCAATTCACCCCTCCACTTT

clone_size: .
d_call: TRBD1
j_call: TRBJ2-6
v_call: TRBV19
cdr3_aa: CASSIGTGGTGANVLTF
cdr3_nt: TGTGCCAGTAGTATCGGGACAGGGGGGACTGGGGCCAACGTCCTGACTTTC